This T cell receptor (beta chain) was recorded in a study of response to subunit inactivated influenza vaccine (dated by TCRdb to the late 2010s). Concerning the study at large: The study used deep quantitative T cell receptor repertoire profiling to track responses to a trivalent subunit inactivated influenza vaccine. Study-wide findings and limitations: The authors suggested that each seasonal influenza vaccination may recruit only a limited number of new T cells.

Concerning this clonotype itself: What antigen it recognizes has not been identified. Per-nucleotide qualities are absent, and no much larger clonotype sits a single base away.

CDR1 MNHNS and CDR2 SASEGT were looked up in the germline V gene. The CDR3 runs 13 amino acids, cysteine and phenylalanine included. The sequence is cut down to CDR3 DNA, 39 bases in frame from base 1. Deletion took 7 bases off V and 1 base off J, with a span of 10 bases between the germline ends. What the time point label conveys for this sample: approximately 45 days after influenza vaccine administration. The method was RT-PCR. For sequencing, an Illumina HiSeq 2500 was employed. TCRdb redid the processing of the public reads, applying fastp at Q25 and MiXCR, and retained in-frame beta chains. Each CDR3 protein appears once, grouped with its most common genes and DNA. Within this sample are approximately 480,000 distinct CDR3 sequences, with about 10% of them counted one time only. About an eighth of the sample belongs to the ten largest clones.

The chain joins TRBV6-1 to TRBJ1-1; a weak D assignment points to TRBD1 (5 bases agree). This specimen was PBMCs from blood, taken about 40 days after vaccination. The sequence was collected from a man aged 50 to 60 who received an inactivated influenza vaccine. Donor details come from another sample of the same person, matched by shared clones. The DNA sequence reads TGTGCCAGCAACCCCGACAGGAACACTGAAGCTTTCTTT. Its coded protein is CASNPDRNTEAFF.